This passage covers 5 T cell receptor beta chains from one sample sequenced in a study of T cell responses to AZD1222 COVID-19 vaccine. Sequencing was performed with immunoSEQ multiplex PCR; in TCRdb, only in-frame clones are kept and a portion is missing. The profile covers fewer than 90,000 clones, with about nine tenths appearing a single time and roughly 23% taken by the ten largest. Sequencing was performed on peripheral blood, taken on day 0 of AZD1222 vaccination. The receptors here all came from an adult in good health.

CDR3 loop: CASSPEPTGGWNYGYTF. The CDR3 DNA reads TGTGCCAGTAGTCCAGAACCGACAGGGGGATGGAACTATGGCTACACCTTC. The chain links TRBV28 to TRBJ1-2, with 9 nucleotides matching TRBD1. Trimming removed 9 bases from V and 2 bases from J; junction bases left unmatched: 16. Per germline, CDR1 MDHEN and CDR2 SYDVKM. This CDR3 comprises 17 residues.

The chain couples TRBV24-1 to TRBJ2-1; 14 bases are shared with TRBD2. CDR3 length: 19 residues. CDR1 KGHDR and CDR2 SFDVKD come from the germline V gene. Trimming removed 3 bases from V and 0 bases from J; junction bases left unmatched: 6. The CDR3 is CATSDPGLAGAGSYNEQFF. As DNA, the CDR3 is TGTGCCACCAGTGATCCGGGACTAGCGGGAGCGGGCTCCTACAATGAGCAGTTCTTC.

J is TRBJ1-2 and V is TRBV7-8; 8 bases fit TRBD1. Trimming took 2 bases from V and 7 from J; bases not matched to a gene: 3. CDR1 is SGHVS, CDR2 FQNEAQ, per germline. The CDR3 is 13 residues long. CDR3 loop: CASSLQGARGYTF. In DNA form, the CDR3 reads TGTGCCAGCAGCTTACAGGGGGCGCGTGGCTACACCTTC.

This chain joins TRBV5-6 and TRBJ2-5, with D possibly matching TRBD1 (5 bases). The germline V and J ends were trimmed by 3 bases and 7 bases, with 13 bases remaining between them. CDR3 length equals 13 residues. Germline CDR1 reads SGHDT; CDR2 reads YYEEEE. The CDR3 DNA reads as TGTGCCAGCAGCTCTGTCCCAACAGGGACCCAGTACTTC. Its translation: CASSSVPTGTQYF.

This chain connects TRBV5-4 to TRBJ2-1, with 7 bases fitting TRBD2. The CDR3 has 15 amino acids. The trim removed 5 bases at V and 3 bases at J, leaving 8 bases unmatched. CDR1 is SGHNT, CDR2 YYREEE, per germline (reference sequence). CDR3 in DNA: TGTGCCAGCAGTCGAAGACTAGCCGACTACAATGAGCAGTTCTTC. Translated, it gives CASSRRLADYNEQFF.